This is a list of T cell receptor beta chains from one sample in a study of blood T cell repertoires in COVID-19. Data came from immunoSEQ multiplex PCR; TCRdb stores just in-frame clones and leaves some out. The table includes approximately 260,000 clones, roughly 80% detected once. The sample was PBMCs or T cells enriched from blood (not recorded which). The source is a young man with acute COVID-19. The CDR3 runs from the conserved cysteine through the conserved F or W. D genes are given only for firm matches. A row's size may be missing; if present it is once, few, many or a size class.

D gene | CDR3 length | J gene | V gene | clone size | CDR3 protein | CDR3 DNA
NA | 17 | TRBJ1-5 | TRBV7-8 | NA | CASSLEGWQVRNQPQHF | TGTGCCAGCAGCTTAGAAGGTTGGCAGGTTCGCAATCAGCCCCAGCATTTT
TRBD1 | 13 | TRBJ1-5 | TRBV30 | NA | CASSGTGGQPQHF | TGTGCCTCGTCCGGGACAGGGGGTCAGCCCCAGCATTTT
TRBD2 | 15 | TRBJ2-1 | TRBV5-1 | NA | CASSPEGLAGGSLFF | TGTGCCAGCAGCCCGGAGGGACTAGCGGGAGGGTCGCTGTTCTTC
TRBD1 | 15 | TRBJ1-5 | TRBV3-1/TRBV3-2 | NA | CASSPGQGHNQPQHF | TGTGCCAGCAGCCCGGGACAGGGCCACAATCAGCCCCAGCATTTT
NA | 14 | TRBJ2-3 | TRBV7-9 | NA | CASRKGGGTDTQYF | TGTGCCAGCAGAAAAGGGGGGGGCACAGATACGCAGTATTTT
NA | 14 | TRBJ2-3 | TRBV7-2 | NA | CASSRERRTDTQYF | TGTGCCAGCAGCCGGGAGCGTCGCACAGATACGCAGTATTTT
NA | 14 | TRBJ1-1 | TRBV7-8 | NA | CASSFGVMNTEAFF | TGTGCCAGCAGCTTTGGAGTAATGAACACTGAAGCTTTCTTT
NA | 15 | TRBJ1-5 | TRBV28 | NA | CASRPQGISNQPQHF | TGTGCCAGCAGACCACAGGGTATAAGCAATCAGCCCCAGCATTTT
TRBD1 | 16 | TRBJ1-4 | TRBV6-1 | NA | CASSALRQGGDEKLFF | TGTGCCAGCAGTGCTCTCCGACAGGGGGGGGACGAAAAACTGTTTTTT
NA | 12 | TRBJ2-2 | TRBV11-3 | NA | CASSPGDGELFF | TGTGCCAGCAGTCCAGGGGATGGGGAGCTGTTTTTT
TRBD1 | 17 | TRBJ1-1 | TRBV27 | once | CASSSPKATGDGTEAFF | TGTGCCAGCAGTTCCCCAAAGGCAACAGGGGATGGGACTGAAGCTTTCTTT
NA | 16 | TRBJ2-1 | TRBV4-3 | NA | CASSQDRTNRYNEQFF | TGCGCCAGCAGCCAAGATCGGACTAACCGTTACAATGAGCAGTTCTTC
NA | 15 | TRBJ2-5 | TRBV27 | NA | CASSFHRQTQETQYF | TGTGCCAGCAGTTTTCATCGACAGACCCAAGAGACCCAGTACTTC
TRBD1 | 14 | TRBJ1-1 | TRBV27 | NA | CASMGQGVNREAFF | TGTGCCAGCATGGGACAGGGGGTGAACCGAGAAGCTTTCTTT
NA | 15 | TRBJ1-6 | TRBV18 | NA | CASSPPAGNNSPLHF | TGTGCCAGCTCACCACCTGCAGGGAATAATTCACCCCTCCACTTT
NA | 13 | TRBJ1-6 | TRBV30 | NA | CAWRGGLSSPLHF | TGTGCCTGGAGGGGGGGGCTCAGTTCACCCCTCCACTTT
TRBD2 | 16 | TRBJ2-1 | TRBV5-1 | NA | CASSSFGLESVNEQFF | TGCGCCAGCAGCTCCTTCGGACTAGAAAGTGTCAATGAGCAGTTCTTC
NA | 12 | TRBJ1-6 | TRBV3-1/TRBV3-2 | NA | CASSQSTLSLHF | TGTGCCAGCAGCCAATCTACCCTTTCCCTCCACTTT
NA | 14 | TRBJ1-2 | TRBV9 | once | CASSKAPVDYGYTF | TGTGCCAGCTCAAAAGCCCCGGTGGACTATGGCTACACCTTC
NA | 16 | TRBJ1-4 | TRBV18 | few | CASSPDGKTTNEKLFF | TGTGCCAGCTCGCCGGACGGGAAAACAACTAATGAAAAACTGTTTTTT
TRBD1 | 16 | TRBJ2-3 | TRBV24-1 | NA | CATSVTDRGGSDTQYF | TGTGCCACCAGTGTCACCGACAGGGGCGGCTCAGATACGCAGTATTTT
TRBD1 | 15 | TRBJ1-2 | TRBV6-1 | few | CASSEAGGAPYGYTF | TGTGCCAGCAGTGAGGCAGGGGGCGCACCCTATGGCTACACCTTC
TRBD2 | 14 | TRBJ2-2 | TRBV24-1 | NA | CATSLAGNTGELFF | TGTGCCACCAGCCTAGCGGGAAACACCGGGGAGCTGTTTTTT
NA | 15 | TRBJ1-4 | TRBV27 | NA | CASSPYRATNEKLFF | TGTGCCAGCAGTCCGTACAGAGCAACTAATGAAAAACTGTTTTTT
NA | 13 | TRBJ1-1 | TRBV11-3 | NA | CASSVVRYTEAFF | TGTGCCAGCAGCGTGGTCAGGTACACTGAAGCTTTCTTT
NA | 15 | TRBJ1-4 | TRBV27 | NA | CVTSGRGRVGEKLFF | TGTGTAACCTCAGGCCGGGGGAGGGTCGGTGAAAAACTGTTTTTT
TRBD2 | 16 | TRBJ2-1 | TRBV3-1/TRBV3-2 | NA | CASSLDAGAYRNRQFF | TGTGCCAGCAGCCTCGACGCGGGAGCTTATCGGAATAGGCAGTTCTTC